The next 13 T cell receptor beta chains were all read from a single sample in a study of T cells in Graves' hyperthyroidism and ophthalmopathy. Amplification yielded TCR beta CDR3 regions, with RNA transcripts as the source. Initially, a first-round RT-PCR of the TCR CDR3 employed the HTBI primer set. TCRdb ran MiXCR on the multiplex PCR reads and lists one entry per CDR3 protein. The table includes over 400,000 distinct CDR3 sequences, under 15% detected once. The sequenced sample was blood. The receptors were sampled from a man between 18 and 29 years old with Graves' ophthalmopathy.

At least ten counts were recorded for this clonotype. The CDR3 DNA reads as TGTGCCAGCAGCGTAGGGGGGCTAGCCAAAAACATTCAGTACTTC. Encoded protein: CASSVGGLAKNIQYF. J is TRBJ2-4 and V is TRBV9; possible D gene TRBD1, 6 bases. Germline V gene lookup returns CDR1 SGDLS and CDR2 YYNGEE. CDR3 size: 15 residues. V was clipped by 0 bases and J by 0 bases, with 7 bases between them.

Many counts were recorded for this clonotype. The J gene is TRBJ2-5, the V gene TRBV20-1, with TRBD2 identical over 12 bases. CDR1 DFQATT and CDR2 SNEGSKA come from the germline V gene (reference sequence). V was clipped by 2 bases and J by 2 bases; unmatched bases: 9. The CDR3 consists of 17 residues. The CDR3 protein is CSARRLAGVVSQETQYF. The CDR3, as DNA: TGCAGTGCTAGAAGACTAGCGGGAGTGGTGTCACAAGAGACCCAGTACTTC.

This clonotype was detected many times. This chain connects TRBV20-1 to TRBJ1-1; 9 bases are a match to TRBD1. This CDR3 contains 13 residues. The germline V gene encodes CDR1 DFQATT and CDR2 SNEGSKA (reference sequence). After removal of 5 bases from V and 2 bases from J, the junction contained 3 bases not matched to a gene. The CDR3 DNA is TGCAGTGCTTTTACAGGGGGCAACACTGAAGCTTTCTTT. Translation gives CSAFTGGNTEAFF.

The rearrangement joins TRBV19 to TRBJ1-1; 7 bases map to TRBD1. This CDR3 region has 13 residues. Losses at the gene ends were 3 bases for V and 6 bases for J; bases not matched to a gene: 4. Germline V gene sequence: CDR1 LNHDA, CDR2 SQIVND (reference sequence). CDR3 bases: TGTGCCAGTAGTATCGGACAGGTCTCTGAAGCTTTCTTT. This codes for CASSIGQVSEAFF.

This clonotype appeared many times. The chain carries TRBV11-3 and TRBJ2-5; 7 bases are shared with TRBD2. This CDR3 is built from 16 residues. After removal of 5 bases from V and 1 base from J, the junction contained 10 bases not matched to a gene. In germline, CDR1 is SGHNT, CDR2 YENEEA. The CDR3 nucleotides are TGTGCCAGCAGCCAACCCGCGGGACTACTCCAAGAGACCCAGTACTTC. Its translation is CASSQPAGLLQETQYF.

This clonotype was seen many times. The chain couples TRBV20-1 to TRBJ2-1; 10 nucleotides agree with TRBD2. With V trimmed by 6 bases and J by 4 bases, 12 bases remained unmatched. Germline V gene data show CDR1 as DFQATT and CDR2 as SNEGSKA (reference sequence). CDR3 length: 16 amino acids. DNA of the CDR3: TGCAGTGCGATTAGGGCTAGCGGGAGCGTATACAATGAGCAGTTCTTC. This encodes CSAIRASGSVYNEQFF.

This clonotype was observed once. The rearrangement joins TRBV6-1 to TRBJ2-5; 7 bases agree with TRBD2. V shed 7 bases and J 7 bases; nucleotides not matched to a gene: 12. Germline V gene data show CDR1 as MNHNS and CDR2 as SASEGT. CDR3 length equals 14 residues. CDR3 sequence (DNA): TGTGCCAGCAAGGTTCTTAGGGAGGGTTGGACCCAGTACTTC. It specifies CASKVLREGWTQYF.

This clonotype has a handful of counts. In DNA form, the CDR3 reads TGTGCCAGCAGCCAGGGACTAGCGGGGTTCTTGGGGCAAGAGACCCAGTACTTC. It translates to CASSQGLAGFLGQETQYF. This chain links TRBV9 with TRBJ2-5, with TRBD2 identical over 13 bases. With V trimmed by 4 bases and J by 2 bases, 11 bases remained unmatched. CDR1 and CDR2 from the germline V gene are SGDLS and YYNGEE. This CDR3 comprises 18 residues.

The V gene is TRBV30, the J gene TRBJ2-3, with 14 bases that match TRBD2. The CDR3 extends over 14 amino acids. Trimming took 5 bases from V and 7 from J; bases not matched to a gene: 5. The germline V gene encodes CDR1 GTSNPN and CDR2 SVGIG (reference sequence). CDR3 sequence: CAWGTSGSFHTQYF. The CDR3 coding sequence is TGTGCCTGGGGGACTAGCGGGAGTTTTCATACGCAGTATTTT.

This clonotype was counted a few times. The rearrangement uses TRBV9 and TRBJ2-3; 12 positions agree with TRBD2. Germline V gene data show CDR1 as SGDLS and CDR2 as YYNGEE. The CDR3 has 17 residues. The junction had 9 bases not matched to a gene; V was cut back by 3 bases and J by 4 bases. CDR3 DNA: TGTGCCAGCAGCGCCTCTGGGCTAGCGGGGGGGGCAGATACGCAGTATTTT. Protein: CASSASGLAGGADTQYF. The variable domain in full, completed from reference TRBV9 and TRBJ2-3, reads DSGVTQTPKHLITATGQRVTLRCSPRSGDLSVYWYQQSLDQGLQFLIQYYNGEERAKGNILERFSAQQFPDLHSELNLSSLELGDSALYFCASSASGLAGGADTQYFGPGTRLTVL.

This clonotype was detected many times. J is TRBJ2-7 and V is TRBV10-1; no clear D gene. This CDR3 is built from 13 residues. Germline V CDR1 and CDR2: WNHNN, SYGVQD (reference sequence). V was cut by 3 bases and J by 4 bases, with 10 bases left in between. CDR3 DNA: TGCGCCAGCAGTGACGGTAGCAGGTACGAGCAGTACTTC. This translates into CASSDGSRYEQYF.

This clonotype occurred many times. This chain connects TRBV12-3 or TRBV12-4 to TRBJ2-7; D tentatively fits TRBD1 or TRBD2 (6 bases each). Trimming removed 3 bases at V and 3 bases at J, with 9 bases between. This CDR3 is built from 13 residues. The CDR3, as DNA: TGTGCCAGCAGTTTGGAGGGGGTCTACGAGCAGTACTTC. Translation: CASSLEGVYEQYF.

This clonotype was seen at least ten times. The genes are TRBV11-2 and TRBJ2-4, with 16 bases fitting TRBD2. CDR3 length: 17 residues. V lost 7 bases and J lost 4; bases outside the gene matches: 7. Germline V gene data show CDR1 as SGHAT and CDR2 as FQNNGV. The CDR3 DNA reads TGTGCCAGCAACCCGGGACTAGCGGGGGGGGGTAAAAACATTCAGTACTTC. It translates to CASNPGLAGGGKNIQYF.